The clone carrying this T cell receptor (beta chain) turned up a few times. Its target is not known. This sample was included in a study of cytomegalovirus exposure and HLA in healthy donors. For the study at large: As released early, the data held about 85 million unique TCRs from HLA-typed donors.

V was cut by 7 bases and J by 4 bases, with 14 bases left in between. Germline V lookup: CDR1 MDHEN, CDR2 SYDVKM. The CDR3 is 14 residues long. Findings of the study overall: Earlier findings revealed that most TCR beta V segments proved productive either about 90% or about 30% of the time. The authors judged a highly shared variant cluster likely a sequencing artifact. Later work found most CMV-associated TCR beta chains apparently HLA-restricted.

The PCR ran on 60 Vbeta and 13 Jbeta primers. TCRdb's copy holds only in-frame clones and misses some; the assay was immunoSEQ multiplex PCR. Here the sample spans 100,000 or so clones, 76% being singletons. This chain connects TRBV28 to TRBJ1-5; D is unclear. The receptor was derived from a man aged 35-49 years in good health and CMV-seropositive. The specimen sequenced was PBMCs. The CDR3 DNA reads as TGTGCCAGCATCCAGTGGGGAGGAAATCAGCCCCAGCATTTT. This gives the protein CASIQWGGNQPQHF.